The source of this T cell receptor (beta chain) is a study of blood T cell repertoires in COVID-19. Study information: COVID-19 samples, acute and convalescent, were from the United States, Italy and Spain. Sources were T cells, B-cell-depleted T cells, or PBMCs; the material itself was cDNA or gDNA.

V was shortened by 3 bases and J by 2 bases, with 14 bases between the two germline ends. The CDR3 covers 15 residues. CDR1 is MNHEY, CDR2 SVGAGI, per germline. The assay was immunoSEQ multiplex PCR, and TCRdb's table has in-frame clones only and misses some. Here the sample spans 150,000 to 160,000 clones, around 91% being singletons. This clonotype originated in a woman aged 40-49 years with acute or convalescent COVID-19. V is TRBV6-5 and J is TRBJ2-7, with a weak D call TRBD2 (6 bases). The sequenced sample was peripheral blood. CDR3 DNA: TGTGCCAGCAGTTATCGACGGGAGAAGCCCTACGAGCAGTACTTC. This gives the protein CASSYRREKPYEQYF.